Below, 8 T cell receptor beta chains from the same sample are listed, as sequenced in a study of CD8+CD57+ T cells in acquired aplastic anemia. Genomic DNA constituted the template upon which TCR beta VDJ and CDR3 profiling was performed. Each CDR3 protein gets one entry after TCRdb re-called the reads with MiXCR. Here the sample spans roughly 250,000 distinct CDR3 sequences, approximately 45% being singletons. Patients selected for sequencing had displayed CD8+CD57+ cell expansion by flow cytometry. Sequenced sample: sorted CD4+, CD8+, or CD8+CD57+ T cells (not recorded which) from PBMCs. The receptors here all came from a human donor with aplastic anemia.

This clonotype occurred once. The V call is TRBV7-9, the J call TRBJ2-5; 11 bases are shared with TRBD2. CDR1 is SEHNR, CDR2 FQNEAQ, per germline (reference sequence). Trimming cost V 6 bases and J 2 bases; bases outside gene matches: 5. The CDR3 runs 15 residues. The CDR3: CASSLAGGKQETQYF. CDR3 DNA sequence: TGTGCCAGCAGTCTAGCGGGGGGAAAACAAGAGACCCAGTACTTC.

This chain uses TRBV9 with TRBJ2-1; 10 nucleotides line up with TRBD2. Germline loops: CDR1 SGDLS, CDR2 YYNGEE. J lost 6 bases, V lost 0 bases, and 6 bases had no gene match. The length of the CDR3 is 16 residues. The DNA of the CDR3 is TGTGCCAGCAGCGTAGGGCTAGCGGGGGCTAGCAATGAGCAGTTCTTC. It specifies CASSVGLAGASNEQFF.

This clonotype has at least ten counts. The chain couples TRBV20-1 to TRBJ1-2, with TRBD1 matching over 8 bases. The CDR3 spans 15 residues. V was pared by 3 bases and J by 4 bases, with 10 bases of the junction left unmatched. The germline V gene has CDR1 DFQATT and CDR2 SNEGSKA (reference sequence). This chain's CDR3 is CSARKTGEIGYGYTF. The CDR3 bases are TGCAGTGCTAGGAAGACAGGGGAAATCGGCTATGGCTACACCTTC.

V is TRBV10-1 and J is TRBJ2-5; a weak D match, TRBD2 (6 bases). The germline V gene encodes CDR1 WNHNN and CDR2 SYGVQD (reference sequence). The length of the CDR3 is 14 residues. The V gene lost 2 bases and the J gene lost 4 bases, with 11 bases spanning the gap. CDR3 DNA sequence: TGCGCCAGCAGTGAGGGAGGGCCACGAGAGACCCAGTACTTC. Residues: CASSEGGPRETQYF.

This chain joins TRBV5-1 and TRBJ1-5; D ambiguous. The CDR3 has 12 amino acids. The V end was cut by 4 bases, the J end by 6 bases, with 8 bases between. Per the germline V gene, CDR1 is SGHRS and CDR2 is YFSETQ. CDR3 protein: CASSQRGQPQHF. For the CDR3, the DNA is TGCGCCAGCAGCCAGAGAGGTCAGCCCCAGCATTTT.

The V and J genes are TRBV10-3 and TRBJ2-7; possibly TRBD1 for D (6 bases). CDR1 ENHRY and CDR2 SYGVKD come from the germline V gene. The CDR3 runs to 17 residues. V lost 3 bases to trimming and J lost 3 bases, with 21 bases between them. CDR3 DNA: TGTGCCATCAGTGATCGTGAGGGCAGGGGCTCATTCTACGAGCAGTACTTC. This translates into CAISDREGRGSFYEQYF.

J is TRBJ1-1 and V is TRBV10-3; D ambiguous. Per germline, CDR1 ENHRY and CDR2 SYGVKD. V was cut by 4 bases and J by 5 bases, with 8 bases left in between. CDR3 length: 12 residues. CDR3 in amino acids: CAISGLGTEAFF. The CDR3 coding sequence is TGTGCCATCAGTGGCCTAGGGACTGAAGCTTTCTTT.

This chain links TRBV2 with TRBJ1-2; 9 bases align to TRBD1. J lost 8 bases, V lost 6 bases, and 7 bases had no gene match. The CDR3 covers 13 residues. From germline, CDR1 is SNHLY and CDR2 FYNNEI. Here the CDR3 reads CASRSDRGEGYTF. In DNA, the CDR3 is TGTGCCAGCAGATCGGACAGGGGAGAAGGCTACACCTTC.